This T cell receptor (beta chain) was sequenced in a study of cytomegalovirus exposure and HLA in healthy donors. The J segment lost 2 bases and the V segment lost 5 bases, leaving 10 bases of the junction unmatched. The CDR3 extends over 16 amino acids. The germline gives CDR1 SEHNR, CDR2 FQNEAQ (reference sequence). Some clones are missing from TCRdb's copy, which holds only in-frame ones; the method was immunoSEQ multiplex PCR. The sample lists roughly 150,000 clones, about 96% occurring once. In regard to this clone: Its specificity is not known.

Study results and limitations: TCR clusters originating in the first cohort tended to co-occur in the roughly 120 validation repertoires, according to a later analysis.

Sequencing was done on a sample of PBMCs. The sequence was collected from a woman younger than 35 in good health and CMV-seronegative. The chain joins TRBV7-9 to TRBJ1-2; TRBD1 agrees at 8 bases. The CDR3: CASSPRQGLLNYGYTF. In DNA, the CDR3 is TGTGCCAGCAGCCCGCGACAGGGGCTTTTAAACTATGGCTACACCTTC.